This TCR beta chain was found in a study of blood T cell repertoires in COVID-19. Study summary: T cells, B-cell-depleted T cells, or PBMCs provided the cDNA or gDNA that served as material.

Germline assignment: CDR1 MGHRA and CDR2 YSYEKL. Trimming took 0 bases from V and 0 from J, leaving 18 bases between them. The CDR3 covers 20 residues. Clinical histories supplied by participants themselves formed the basis of cohort assignment. Original processing notes: Amplified reference gene primers provided the basis for estimating nucleated cell counts. Libraries were prepared by immunoSEQ multiplex PCR; TCRdb keeps only in-frame clonotypes and omits some of them. V and J calls and clone size are those listed in that table; D and trimming were worked out from the DNA. The data contain over 350,000 clones, approximately 87% of them singletons.

The clonotype comes from a woman in her twenties or thirties with acute COVID-19. The chain employs TRBV4-1 and TRBJ2-6; D not certain. Sequenced material: PBMCs or T cells enriched from blood (not recorded which). The chain's CDR3 is CASSQDPPVIALSGANVLTF. The CDR3 DNA reads TGCGCCAGCAGCCAAGATCCCCCGGTTATAGCTCTCTCTGGGGCCAACGTCCTGACTTTC.